A selection of T cell receptor beta chains follows, all from one sample in a study of spatial heterogeneity in lung cancer. Using its own MiXCR run on the 5' RACE reads, TCRdb lists one record per CDR3 protein. The table has about 70,000 distinct CDR3 sequences, about 8.2% seen once. The material was PBMCs, obtained at follow-up. The receptors here all came from a female donor with early-stage non-small cell lung cancer. Both conserved end residues are part of each CDR3. The D gene is left open where the match is weak. Rows give clone size only sometimes, using once, few, many, or a class for an expanded clone.

many | TRBJ1-5 | TRBD1 | TRBV5-1 | CASSLGPGTEHNQPQHF | TGCGCCAGCAGCTTGGGTCCCGGGACAGAACACAATCAGCCCCAGCATTTT
many | TRBJ1-4 | - | TRBV11-2 | CASTTGNEKLFF | TGTGCCAGCACCACAGGGAATGAAAAACTGTTTTTT
many | TRBJ2-1 | - | TRBV3-1 | CASSLAAGPYNEQFF | TGTGCCAGCAGCCTCGCCGCGGGGCCGTACAATGAGCAGTTCTTC
many | TRBJ2-7 | - | TRBV20-1 | CSARGGTQLIEQYF | TGCAGTGCTAGAGGTGGGACCCAACTAATCGAGCAGTACTTC
many | TRBJ1-4 | - | TRBV10-3 | CAISQSRRDEKLFF | TGTGCCATCAGCCAATCTCGGCGCGATGAAAAACTGTTTTTT
many | TRBJ2-7 | - | TRBV7-9 | CASSFGSSYEQYF | TGTGCCAGCAGCTTCGGGTCCTCCTACGAGCAGTACTTC
many | TRBJ2-1 | - | TRBV3-1 | CASSQSGTAYNEQFF | TGTGCCAGCAGCCAATCCGGGACGGCCTACAATGAGCAGTTCTTC
many | TRBJ2-1 | TRBD2 | TRBV24-1 | CATSDPSSGRGYEQFF | TGTGCCACCAGTGACCCATCTAGCGGGAGGGGGTATGAGCAGTTCTTC
- | TRBJ2-1 | TRBD2 | TRBV10-2 | CASTAEAGAGGIGSYNEQFF | TGCGCCAGCACTGCGGAAGCAGGGGCGGGAGGGATAGGCTCCTACAATGAGCAGTTCTTC
- | TRBJ2-1 | TRBD2 | TRBV6-5 | CASRVTSGSYNEQFF | TGTGCCAGCAGAGTGACTAGCGGTTCCTACAATGAGCAGTTCTTC
many | TRBJ2-7 | - | TRBV11-1 | CASSLLARLDYEQYF | TGTGCCAGCAGCTTACTCGCCCGCCTTGACTACGAGCAGTACTTC
many | TRBJ1-5 | - | TRBV10-2 | CASSEPNQPQHF | TGCGCCAGCAGTGAACCGAATCAGCCCCAGCATTTT